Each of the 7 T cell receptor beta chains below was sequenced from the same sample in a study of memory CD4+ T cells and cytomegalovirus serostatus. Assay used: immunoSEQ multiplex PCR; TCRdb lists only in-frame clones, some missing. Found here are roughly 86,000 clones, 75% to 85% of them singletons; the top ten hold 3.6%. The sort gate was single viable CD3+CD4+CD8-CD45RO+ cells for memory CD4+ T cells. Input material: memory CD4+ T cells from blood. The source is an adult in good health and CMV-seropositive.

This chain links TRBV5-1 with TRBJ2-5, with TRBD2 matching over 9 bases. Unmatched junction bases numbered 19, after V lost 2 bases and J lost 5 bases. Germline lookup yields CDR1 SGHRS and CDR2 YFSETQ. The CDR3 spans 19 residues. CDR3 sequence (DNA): TGCGCCAGCAGCTTTGATTCTACTGCCGGGACTAGCCTCGGTGAGACCCAGTACTTC. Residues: CASSFDSTAGTSLGETQYF. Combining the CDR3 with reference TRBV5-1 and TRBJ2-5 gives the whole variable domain KAGVTQTPRYLIKTRGQQVTLSCSPISGHRSVSWYQQTPGQGLQFLFEYFSETQRNKGNFPGRFSGRQFSNSRSEMNVSTLELGDSALYLCASSFDSTAGTSLGETQYFGPGTRLLVL.

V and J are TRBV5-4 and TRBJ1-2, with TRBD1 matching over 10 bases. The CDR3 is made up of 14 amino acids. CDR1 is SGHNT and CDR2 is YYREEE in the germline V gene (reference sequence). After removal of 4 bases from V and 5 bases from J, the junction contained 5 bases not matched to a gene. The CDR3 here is CASSLGDRGYGYTF. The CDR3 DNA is TGTGCCAGCAGCCTGGGGGACAGGGGATATGGCTACACCTTC.

In DNA form, the CDR3 reads TGTGCCAGCAGCAATAGCGGGAGTAGCACAGATACGCAGTATTTT. Its translation is CASSNSGSSTDTQYF. V usage is TRBV5-6 and J usage is TRBJ2-3, with 9 bases that match TRBD2. Germline values: CDR1 SGHDT, CDR2 YYEEEE. Germline trimming cut 4 bases from V and 0 bases from J; bases unmatched to any gene: 3. This CDR3 is built from 15 residues.

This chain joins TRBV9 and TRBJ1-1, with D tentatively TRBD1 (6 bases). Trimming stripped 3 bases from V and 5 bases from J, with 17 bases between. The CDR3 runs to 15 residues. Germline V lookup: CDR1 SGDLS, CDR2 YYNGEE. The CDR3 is CASSAPQGLDTEAFF. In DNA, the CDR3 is TGTGCCAGCAGCGCACCACAGGGTTTAGATACTGAAGCTTTCTTT.

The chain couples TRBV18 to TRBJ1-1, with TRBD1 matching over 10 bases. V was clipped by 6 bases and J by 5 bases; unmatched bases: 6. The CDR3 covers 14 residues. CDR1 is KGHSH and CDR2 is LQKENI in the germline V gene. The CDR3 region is CASSRGTGVTEAFF. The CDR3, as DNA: TGTGCCAGCTCCCGGGGGACAGGGGTAACTGAAGCTTTCTTT.

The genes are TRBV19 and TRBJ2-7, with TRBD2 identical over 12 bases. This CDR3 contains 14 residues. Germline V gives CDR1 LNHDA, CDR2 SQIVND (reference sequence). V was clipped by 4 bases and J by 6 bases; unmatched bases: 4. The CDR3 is CASSRLAGVGEQYF. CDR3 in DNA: TGTGCCAGTAGTAGACTAGCGGGAGTCGGCGAGCAGTACTTC.

CDR3 nucleotides: TGTGCCAGCAGCAGGGACACCTCTAACTATGGCTACACCTTC. The encoded protein is CASSRDTSNYGYTF. The chain recombines TRBV6-6 with TRBJ1-2, with D possibly TRBD1 on 6 matching bases. The V end lost 6 bases, the J end lost 0 bases, and 11 bases lay between the germline ends. The CDR3 totals 14 residues. Germline-derived CDR1 and CDR2 are MNHNY and SVGAGI (reference sequence).